This T cell receptor (beta chain) appears in the sequencing data of a study of CD8 T cells in Susac syndrome. Findings and caveats of the study: It was acknowledged in the study that the number of individuals who were included in its TCR sequencing and HLA analysis was relatively small.

About this clonotype itself: Its cognate antigen is unknown.

The germline gives CDR1 LGHDT, CDR2 YNNKEL (reference sequence). The CDR3 is made up of 14 amino acids. V lost 1 base and J lost 4, with 10 bases in between. RNA amounts of about 0.5 to 1 ug underwent reverse transcription with random hexamers. TCR beta CDR3 was amplified by immunoSEQ covering 54 Vbeta and 13 Jbeta. TCRdb independently ran MiXCR on the immunoSEQ multiplex PCR reads; one entry per CDR3 protein. The data contain over 150,000 distinct CDR3 sequences, roughly 92% of them seen just once; the ten biggest clones take up 0.09% to 0.1%. In contrast to the negatively isolated CD8+ and CD4+ T cells, TEMRA cells were FACS-enriched.

The sequence was collected from a human donor with multiple sclerosis. Sequences were obtained from CD4+ T cells from PBMCs. The chain carries TRBV3-1 and TRBJ1-2; the D is unclear. CDR3: CASSQGFGSYGYTF. CDR3 nucleotides: TGTGCCAGCAGCCAAGGGTTCGGCAGCTATGGCTACACCTTC. Full variable domain (outside the CDR3, taken from reference TRBV3-1 and TRBJ1-2): DTAVSQTPKYLVTQMGNDKSIKCEQNLGHDTMYWYKQDSKKFLKIMFSYNNKELIINETVPNRFSPKSPDKAHLNLHINSLELGDSAVYFCASSQGFGSYGYTFGSGTRLTVV.